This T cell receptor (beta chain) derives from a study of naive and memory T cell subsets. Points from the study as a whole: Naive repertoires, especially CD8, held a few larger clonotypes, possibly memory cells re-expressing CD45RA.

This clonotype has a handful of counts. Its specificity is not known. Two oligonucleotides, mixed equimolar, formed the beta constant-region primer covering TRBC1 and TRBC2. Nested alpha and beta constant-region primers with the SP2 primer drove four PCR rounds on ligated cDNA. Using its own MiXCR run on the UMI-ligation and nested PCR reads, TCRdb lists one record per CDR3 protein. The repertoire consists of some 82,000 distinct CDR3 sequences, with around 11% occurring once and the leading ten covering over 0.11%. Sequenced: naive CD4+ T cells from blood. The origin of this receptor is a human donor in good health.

CDR3 residues: CASSPPTGDYNEQFF. The DNA for the CDR3 is TGTGCCAGCTCACCACCAACTGGAGACTACAATGAGCAGTTCTTC. The rearrangement links TRBV18 to TRBJ2-1; D remains unclear. The V and J ends lost 0 bases and 3 bases respectively, with 9 bases between them. This CDR3 comprises 15 residues. Germline V lookup: CDR1 KGHSH, CDR2 LQKENI. Variable domain in full (rest from reference TRBV18 and TRBJ2-1): NAGVMQNPRHLVRRRGQEARLRCSPMKGHSHVYWYRQLPEEGLKFMVYLQKENIIDESGMPKERFSAEFPKEGPSILRIQQVVRGDSAAYFCASSPPTGDYNEQFFGPGTRLTVL.